What follows describes a single T cell receptor beta chain. During active infection, Seattle patients enrolled and were then monitored through disease. Assay used: immunoSEQ multiplex PCR; TCRdb lists only in-frame clones, some missing. The sample consists of roughly 57,000 clones, around nine tenths of them appearing once. These data come from a study of blood T cell repertoires in COVID-19. At the level of the study: T cells, B-cell-depleted T cells, or PBMCs provided the cDNA or gDNA that served as material.

Germline V lookup: CDR1 MDHEN, CDR2 SYDVKM. The J segment lost 6 bases and the V segment lost 7 bases, leaving 10 bases of the junction unmatched. The CDR3 is 15 residues long. V usage is TRBV28 and J usage is TRBJ1-5; 9 nucleotides match TRBD1. Input material: peripheral blood. This clonotype was obtained from a woman aged 55-70 years with COVID-19, enrolled during active disease. CDR3 DNA sequence: TGTGCCAGCAACCCCCCACAGGGGGCGCGTCAGCCCCAGCATTTT. The encoded protein is CASNPPQGARQPQHF.